This paragraph covers one T cell receptor (beta chain) sequence. The assay was immunoSEQ multiplex PCR, and TCRdb's table has in-frame clones only and misses some. The table lists 200,000 or so clones, more than 75% of them singletons. This sample was included in a study of cytomegalovirus exposure and HLA in healthy donors. Germline CDR1 and CDR2: MDHEN and SYDVKM. The CDR3 extends over 12 amino acids. V gave up 5 bases and J gave up 6 bases; unmatched junction bases: 3. Sequences were obtained from PBMCs. This rearrangement joins TRBV28 to TRBJ1-2, with 7 bases fitting TRBD1. This TCR was sampled from a woman in her late teens or twenties in good health and CMV-seropositive. The CDR3 coding sequence is TGTGCCAGCAGTGCTACAGGGGATGGCTACACCTTC. This encodes CASSATGDGYTF.